This T cell receptor beta chain originates from a study of T cells after posttransplantation cyclophosphamide. Regarding the study as a whole: Donor CD8+ memory clones often dominated recipient blood repertoires at later times. Blood and skin or GI T cell repertoires showed limited TRB overlap. After PTCy, TRB diversity resembled that of CNI/methotrexate controls.

As regards this clone: Its antigen is not known.

The ends lost 5 bases at V and 7 bases at J; junction bases unmatched: 16. This CDR3 has 17 residues. Per the germline V gene, CDR1 is SGHTA and CDR2 is FQGNSA. Here immunoSEQ multiplex PCR was the method, and the copy in TCRdb shows in-frame clones only, minus some. The table lists 30,000 to 35,000 clones, with no singletons. The J gene is TRBJ2-7, the V gene TRBV7-2; 11 bases are shared with TRBD1. The sequence was collected from a woman aged 25 to 39 in good health and a related stem cell transplant donor. The source material was PBMCs. The CDR3 DNA reads as TGTGCCAGCAGCCCCCATCCCCCAGGACAGGGGGCACGGGAGCAGTACTTC. Protein sequence: CASSPHPPGQGAREQYF.